These T cell receptor beta chains were read from a single sample in a study of shared clonotypes between healthy human individuals. Method: immunoSEQ multiplex PCR; TCRdb's copy keeps in-frame clones and lacks some. The sample contains roughly 2,500,000 clones, 93% of which appear only once. The sequenced material came from naive CD4+ T cells from PBMCs. These TCRs come from a young man in good health. Some clones in this sample may be carry-over from other donors' samples. CDR3s include the opening cysteine and the closing phenylalanine or tryptophan. The D gene is left open where the match is weak. Clone size, where shown, is once, few, many, or a class for clones that have expanded.

j_call v_call d_call clone_size cdr3_nt cdr3_aa
TRBJ2-7 TRBV5-1 - - TGCGCCAGCAGTCAAACCGGGGGGCCCCAGTACTTC CASSQTGGPQYF
TRBJ1-2 TRBV28 - - TGTGCCAGCAGTTACCGAACCGGGCGACGCTCTGGCTACACCTTC CASSYRTGRRSGYTF
TRBJ1-2 TRBV5-1 - - TGCGCCAGCAGCTTGGCCGGCAGCGTAGCTTATGGCTACACCTTC CASSLAGSVAYGYTF
TRBJ1-2 TRBV28 - - TGTGCCACCACTACCGGGACACTGAAAGCCCGCTATGGCTACACCTTC CATTTGTLKARYGYTF
TRBJ1-3 TRBV28 TRBD1 - TGTGCCAGCAGTTTGCGGACAGGGAGCTCTGGAAACACCATATATTTT CASSLRTGSSGNTIYF
TRBJ2-2 TRBV7-3 - - TGTGCCAGCAGCTTGGGCCTAGCGACCGGGGAGCTGTTTTTT CASSLGLATGELFF
TRBJ1-1 TRBV7-3 - - TGTGCCAGCAGCTTACAGGGTATGAACACTGAAGCTTTCTTT CASSLQGMNTEAFF
TRBJ2-5 TRBV19 - - TGTGCCACTACACAGGGCGCTGGGGCCCAGTACTTC CATTQGAGAQYF
TRBJ2-1 TRBV5-4 TRBD2 once TGTGCCAGCTTCCGGGCTAGCGGCAAGAATGAGCAGTTCTTC CASFRASGKNEQFF
TRBJ2-5 TRBV5-6 - - TGTGCCAGCAGCTCAGGACAGCAAGAGACCCAGTACTTC CASSSGQQETQYF
TRBJ2-5 TRBV5-1 - few TGCGCCAGCAGCTTGCTAGGGAACATCCTGGAGACCCAGTACTTC CASSLLGNILETQYF
TRBJ2-5 TRBV29-1 TRBD1 once TGCAGCGTTGAACCAGGGGGCCAAGAGACCCAGTACTTC CSVEPGGQETQYF
TRBJ2-7 TRBV6-6 TRBD1 - TGTGCCAGCAGTACGCCGGGACAGGGGATCGCGTACGAGCAGTACTTC CASSTPGQGIAYEQYF
TRBJ2-5 TRBV5-1 - - TGCGCCAGCAGCGCGGCCTCCCAAGAGACCCAGTACTTC CASSAASQETQYF
TRBJ1-5 TRBV2 - - TGTGCCAGCAGCCCAATCGGGAGGAGTAGCAATCAGCCCCAGCATTTT CASSPIGRSSNQPQHF
TRBJ2-1 TRBV5-1 TRBD2 once TGCGCCAGCAGCTTGGAGGCTAGCGGGAACTTCGATGAGCAGTTCTTC CASSLEASGNFDEQFF
TRBJ2-7 TRBV7-2 TRBD2 - TGTGCCAGCAGCTATCGCGGGAGTGTAGGAGAGCAGTACTTC CASSYRGSVGEQYF
TRBJ2-3 TRBV5-1 TRBD2 - TGCGCCAGCACCAGCGGGGACACAGATACGCAGTATTTT CASTSGDTDTQYF
TRBJ1-1 TRBV28 TRBD1 - TGTGCCAGCAGTTTAGCGGACAGGGCAGGCGCTGAAGCTTTCTTT CASSLADRAGAEAFF
TRBJ1-1 TRBV2 - few TGTGCCAGCAGCGAAACAGGGACTGAAGCTTTCTTT CASSETGTEAFF
TRBJ2-2 TRBV7-7 - - TGTGCCAGCAGCCCTCAGACTACTAACACCGGGGAGCTGTTTTTT CASSPQTTNTGELFF
TRBJ1-1 TRBV23-1 - - TGCGCCAGCAGTCAAACGACAGCGTTCCCTGAAGCTTTCTTT CASSQTTAFPEAFF
TRBJ1-5 TRBV25-1 TRBD1 - TGTGCCAGCAGGGAACACGCAGGGGGAGGCAATCAGCCCCAGCATTTT CASREHAGGGNQPQHF
TRBJ1-1 TRBV5-1 - - TGCGCCAGCAGCAGTGACCCTCTCGGGAACACTGAAGCTTTCTTT CASSSDPLGNTEAFF
TRBJ2-3 TRBV6-1 - - TGTGCCAGCCGGAGTGGAAGCACAGATACGCAGTATTTT CASRSGSTDTQYF
TRBJ1-3 TRBV10-3 - - TGTGCCATCAGTGAGTTTAGGTCTGGAAACACCATATATTTT CAISEFRSGNTIYF
TRBJ2-3 TRBV19 TRBD1 - TGTGCCACCGCCGACAGGGACGAAACAGATACGCAGTATTTT CATADRDETDTQYF
TRBJ1-1 TRBV10-3 TRBD1 - TGTGCCAGTCGGACAGGGCAGAACACTGAAGCTTTCTTT CASRTGQNTEAFF
TRBJ1-2 TRBV9 TRBD1 - TGTGCCAGCAGCGTAGAAGGGGGCTACTATGGCTACACCTTC CASSVEGGYYGYTF
TRBJ2-3 TRBV18 TRBD2 - TGTGCCAGCTCCCCACGGGGGGGGACGGAGGCAGATACGCAGTATTTT CASSPRGGTEADTQYF
TRBJ2-3 TRBV28 TRBD2 once TGTGCCAGCAGTTTAGCGGGAGGTGGGGCAGATACGCAGTATTTT CASSLAGGGADTQYF
TRBJ2-5 TRBV11-1 TRBD2 - TGTGCCAGCAGCGCAAGTCCCCGGGAGGGCTGGACCCAGTACTTC CASSASPREGWTQYF
TRBJ1-4 TRBV6-5 - - TGTGCCACCACTACGGGACCGCTTAATGAAAAACTGTTTTTT CATTTGPLNEKLFF
TRBJ2-1 TRBV7-3 - - TGTGCCAGCAGCTTTAGCAGAGGGTCCTACAATGAGCAGTTCTTC CASSFSRGSYNEQFF
TRBJ2-3 TRBV6-1 - - TGTGCCGTACAGGTGGCTAGGTGGGCAGATACGCAGTATTTT CAVQVARWADTQYF
TRBJ2-1 TRBV6-5 - - TGTGCCAGCAGTTCAACAGGGACGGAAAGGGATGAGCAGTTCTTC CASSSTGTERDEQFF
TRBJ2-3 TRBV7-3 - - TGTGCCAGCAGTACGGGCAGGGACCTCACAGATACGCAGTATTTT CASSTGRDLTDTQYF
TRBJ2-1 TRBV19 - - TGTGCCAGTAGTAGCACGGGGTTCTCCTACAATGAGCAGTTCTTC CASSSTGFSYNEQFF
TRBJ2-3 TRBV5-1 - - TGCGCCAGCAGCCGGGACGGGAGCACAGATACGCAGTATTTT CASSRDGSTDTQYF
TRBJ1-1 TRBV2 - - TGTGCCAGCAGTGACGAAACCGGGACTGAAGCTTTCTTT CASSDETGTEAFF
TRBJ2-7 TRBV5-1 - - TGCGCCAGCCGAACGGTACCCCAGGGAGGGGGGAAATCCTACGAGCAGTACTTC CASRTVPQGGGKSYEQYF
TRBJ2-5 TRBV5-8 TRBD1 - TGTGCCAGCAGCCGTGACAGGGGGATGGAGACCCAGTACTTC CASSRDRGMETQYF
TRBJ2-1 TRBV28 - - TGTGCCAGCAGTTTATACGGCCCCGGAGGGGATGAGCAGTTCTTC CASSLYGPGGDEQFF
TRBJ2-6 TRBV27 - - TGTGCCAGCAGTTTGGGACGGCCCATCTCTGGGGCCAACGTCCTGACTTTC CASSLGRPISGANVLTF
TRBJ1-2 TRBV4-2 - - TGTGCCAGCAGCCAAGCTTTGGTACGGGGGGGTGGCTACACCTTC CASSQALVRGGGYTF
TRBJ1-1 TRBV5-1 - once TGCGCCAGCAGCCCCCGTGGGGGGGGGAACACTGAAGCTTTCTTT CASSPRGGGNTEAFF
TRBJ1-2 TRBV7-2 - once TGTGCCAGCAGCGAGAGACGGAACTATGGCTACACCTTC CASSERRNYGYTF
TRBJ2-7 TRBV28 TRBD2 - TGTGCCAGCAGTCTTGGGACTAGCGGGAGCCACGAGCAGTACTTC CASSLGTSGSHEQYF
TRBJ2-2 TRBV28 - - TGTGCCAGCAGTTTATTGTTACCCGGGGAGCTGTTTTTT CASSLLLPGELFF
TRBJ2-7 TRBV5-1 - - TGCGCCAGCAGCGGTGGCAGGGAGCTGCTCGAGCAGTACTTC CASSGGRELLEQYF
TRBJ2-5 TRBV30 - - TGTGCCTGGAGTCTAATTACACGGGAGCAGTACTTC CAWSLITREQYF
TRBJ2-1 TRBV9 - - TGTGCCAGCAGCGTAGCACAGTCCTACAATGAGCAGTTCTTC CASSVAQSYNEQFF